Sequencing of this T cell receptor beta chain was carried out in a study of a mutant IDH1 vaccine in newly diagnosed glioma. Background on the study: Males made up roughly 62% and females roughly 40% of treated patients, whose mean age was 40.4 years. Pretreatment consisted of radiotherapy, temozolomide, or both, with most receiving both.

Turning to this clone: Its target is not known.

Time point indicated: week 35, safety follow-up. Doses comprised 300 ug of mutant IDH1 20-mer peptide each, plus topical imiquimod. Patients came in for eight vaccinations, in weeks 1, 3, 5, 7, 11, 15, 19 and 23. In every donor, the tumor was a new WHO grade 3 or 4 IDH1-mutant, ATRX-lost astrocytoma. The assay was immunoSEQ multiplex PCR, and TCRdb's table has in-frame clones only and misses some. This table holds tens of thousands of clones, more than 60% found once. Germline values: CDR1 SGHTA, CDR2 FQGNSA. CDR3 size: 14 residues. V lost 0 bases and J 1 base, leaving 7 bases between the germline ends.

This chain uses TRBV7-2 with TRBJ2-7; either TRBD1 or TRBD2 may fit D (5 bases each). This TCR came from a man aged 50 to 59 with glioma. This sample comprised PBMCs, obtained from a glioma patient whose treatment included an IDH1 peptide vaccine. CDR3 protein: CASSLAGVSYEQYF. In DNA form, the CDR3 reads TGTGCCAGCAGCTTAGCGGGGGTATCCTACGAGCAGTACTTC.